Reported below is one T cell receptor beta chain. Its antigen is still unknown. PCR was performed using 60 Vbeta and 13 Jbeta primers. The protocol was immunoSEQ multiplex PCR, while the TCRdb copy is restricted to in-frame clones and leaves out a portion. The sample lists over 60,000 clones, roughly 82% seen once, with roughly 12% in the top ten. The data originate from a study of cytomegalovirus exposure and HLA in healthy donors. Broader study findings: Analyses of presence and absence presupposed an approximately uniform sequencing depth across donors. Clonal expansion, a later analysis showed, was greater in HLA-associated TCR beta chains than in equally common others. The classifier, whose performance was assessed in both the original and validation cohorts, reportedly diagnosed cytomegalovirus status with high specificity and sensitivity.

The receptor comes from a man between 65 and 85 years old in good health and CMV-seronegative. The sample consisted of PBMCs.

The CDR3 region is CAWSVSGETEAFF. The CDR3, as DNA: TGTGCCTGGAGTGTATCGGGGGAAACTGAAGCTTTCTTT. This sequence joins TRBV30 and TRBJ1-1; perhaps TRBD1 as D (5 bases). V was cut by 0 bases and J by 5 bases, with 10 bases left in between. Germline V lookup: CDR1 GTSNPN, CDR2 SVGIG (reference sequence). The CDR3 is 13 residues long.